This T cell receptor (beta chain) was identified in a study of T cell responses to AZD1222 COVID-19 vaccine. Here immunoSEQ multiplex PCR was the method, and the copy in TCRdb shows in-frame clones only, minus some. The sample includes roughly 150,000 clones, over 80% of them seen just once. Study-wide results and caveats: The study found vaccine-associated CD4 TCRs spanning spike, dominant at 160-218 and 743-854. The repertoires were collected only after the peak T cell response. Variant regions that are unmutated are reportedly the target of nearly half of spike-specific TCRs. Spike-specific TCR breadth and depth rose after two AZD1222 doses.

Germline CDR1 is SEHNR and CDR2 is FQNEAQ (reference sequence). V was cut by 5 bases and J by 3 bases, with 4 bases left in between. This CDR3 has 12 amino acids. This clone was seen once. Its specificity is not known. The sequence derives from an adult who received the AZD1222 COVID-19 vaccine. This chain uses TRBV7-9 with TRBJ1-4; D gene ambiguous. The sequencing used peripheral blood, collected 28 days after the second AZD1222 dose. CDR3 amino acids: CASSPSNEKLFF. In DNA form, the CDR3 reads TGTGCCAGCAGCCCCTCTAATGAAAAACTGTTTTTT.